These 4 T cell receptor beta chains came from one sample sequenced in a study of cytomegalovirus exposure and HLA in healthy donors. Primers included in the PCR were 60 Vbeta and 13 Jbeta primers. TCRdb's copy holds only in-frame clones and misses some; the assay was immunoSEQ multiplex PCR. The table has 150,000 to 200,000 clones, 75% to 85% seen once; the top ten hold more than 1.5%. The sample consisted of PBMCs. The receptor source for this set is a girl under 18 in good health and CMV-seropositive.

The gene calls are TRBV27 and TRBJ2-7; unclear D gene. Looked up from germline, CDR1 is MNHEY and CDR2 is SMNVEV (reference sequence). The length of the CDR3 is 13 residues. Trimming cost V 2 bases and J 3 bases, with 8 bases left between them. The CDR3 spells CASSLGGFYEQYF. The CDR3 DNA is TGTGCCAGCAGTTTAGGCGGCTTCTACGAGCAGTACTTC.

V usage is TRBV10-2 and J usage is TRBJ2-3; a weak D match, TRBD1 (6 bases). V was clipped by 6 bases and J by 2 bases, with 15 bases between them. CDR3 length equals 15 residues. Germline V gene lookup returns CDR1 WSHSY and CDR2 SAAADI. The CDR3, as DNA: TGCGCCAGCAGAACAAACTGGGGGCCCACAGATACGCAGTATTTT. Translation gives CASRTNWGPTDTQYF.

In nucleotides, the CDR3 is TGTGCCAGTAGCCTATCAGATACGCAGTATTTT. Its protein is CASSLSDTQYF. The chain has TRBV19 and TRBJ2-3; D ambiguous. CDR1 and CDR2 from the germline V gene are LNHDA and SQIVND (reference sequence). The length of the CDR3 is 11 residues. V was cut by 6 bases and J by 4 bases, with 5 bases left in between.

The chain joins TRBV5-6 to TRBJ2-7; D gene unclear. CDR1 is SGHDT and CDR2 is YYEEEE in the germline V gene. CDR3 length: 13 residues. Trimming removed 4 bases from V and 3 bases from J, with 11 bases in between. The CDR3 DNA follows: TGTGCCAGCAGCCAATCCCCGGGCTACGAGCAGTACTTC. It specifies CASSQSPGYEQYF. The full variable domain, in which reference TRBV5-6 and TRBJ2-7 provide the parts outside the CDR3, is DAGVTQSPTHLIKTRGQQVTLRCSPKSGHDTVSWYQQALGQGPQFIFQYYEEEERQRGNFPDRFSGHQFPNYSSELNVNALLLGDSALYLCASSQSPGYEQYFGPGTRLTVT.